The present TCR beta chain was sequenced within a study of blood T cell repertoires in COVID-19. Study context: Sites in the United States, Italy and Spain provided acute and convalescent COVID-19 samples. The analysed material was cDNA or gDNA that came from T cells, B-cell-depleted T cells, or PBMCs.

Seattle enrolled patients during active infection and tracked them longitudinally. Per the original methods: Counts of nucleated cells, estimated from reference gene primer amplification, were obtained. Sequenced by immunoSEQ multiplex PCR; TCRdb stores in-frame clones only, minus some. That table supplies the V and J calls and clone size; D and trimming were determined from the DNA. The data show 150,000 to 200,000 clones, more than 75% seen once. V shed 0 bases and J shed 3 bases, with 21 bases lying between them. The CDR3 runs 18 residues. Germline V lookup: CDR1 KGHSH, CDR2 LQKENI. Material: peripheral blood. The clonotype comes from a woman in her 70s with COVID-19, enrolled during active disease. The V and J genes are TRBV18 and TRBJ2-7, with D unclear. This CDR3 is CASSPPIFRRIQFYEQYF. The CDR3 DNA sequence: TGTGCCAGCTCACCACCTATCTTTCGCCGAATTCAGTTCTACGAGCAGTACTTC.